This T cell receptor beta chain was captured in a study of radiation and T cells in renal cell carcinoma (TCRdb year 2020). With respect to the entire study: Samples were obtained from a clinical trial, in which 15 Gy stereotactic body radiation therapy was delivered to primary renal cell carcinomas and nephrectomy was performed 4 weeks later. In total, about 50 samples underwent TCR beta sequencing: 25 or so tumors plus 27 peripheral blood samples. In the 53 samples combined, 4,016,671 unique CDR3 nucleotide sequences were found, encoding 2 million to 3 million unique CDR3 amino acid sequences.

Study-wide findings and limitations: Tracking of blood repertoire dynamics stopped at approximately 4 weeks after treatment, with no follow-up past that point. Effects of radiation dose or scheduling on the TCR repertoire could not be addressed with the single-armed trial design. An increase in top tumor clonotypes in blood was observed from baseline to 2 weeks post-radiation, followed by contraction by 4 weeks, which was taken to suggest transient expansion of tumor-resident clones. No pretreatment tumor biopsies were available, so the baseline intratumoral presence of clonotypes could not be determined.

TCR beta libraries were generated from genomic DNA with the immunoSEQ kit, following the manufacturer's recommendations. Library preparation used a first multiplex PCR with proprietary primers, then a second PCR adding unique barcodes, with bead cleanups after each round. A kit-provided positive control reaction and a negative control reaction were included in every sample batch. The final libraries were assessed on an Agilent 4200 TapeStation D1000 ScreenTape, pooled by volume, and quantified by qPCR. An Illumina NextSeq500 fitted with a MidOutput 150-cycle cartridge performed the sequencing, running 156 Read1 cycles and 15 Index1 cycles with the kit's custom primers. The pooled library was loaded at about 1 pM, with a roughly 21% PhiX control spiked in. On the study's bioinformatics: The vendor-processed data were analyzed in R, and a clonotype was defined as all T cells that share the same CDR3 nucleotide sequence. In the clone abundance analyses, frequencies were normalized to the 10,000 most abundant clones in each sample. Public T cell clones, averaging fewer than five per sample, were removed before analysis. Tumor-enriched and baseline blood-enriched clonotypes were defined by at least a 32-fold difference in abundance between compartments. Clonotypes expanded or contracted between blood time points were identified with a beta-binomial differential abundance model. Tumor-blood repertoire similarity was measured with the Baroni-Urbani and Buser coefficient, and group comparisons used two-tailed Wilcoxon tests in R. In TCRdb, the immuneACCESS table is reduced to in-frame sequences with V and J assigned. These tables do not hold every clone; where another copy was compared, an unresolved V gene accounts for under half, and the others remain unexplained. From that table come the V and J calls and clone size; the DNA was used to work out D and trimming. The sample contains 150,000 or so clones, around 89% of them found a single time. The ten largest make up around 4.4% of the sample.

The time point tag for this specimen amounts to: baseline pretreatment blood. Sample treatment or condition, as interpreted from the label and publication: 15 Gy SBRT to primary tumor, nephrectomy 4 weeks later. To follow tumor-enriched clonotypes, serial peripheral blood was collected from radiation-treated patients at baseline and at 2 weeks and 4 weeks after SBRT. All patients had renal cell carcinoma with clear cell pathology. The QIAamp DNA Blood Mini Kit (Qiagen) was used to prepare genomic DNA for TCR sequencing. Samples were included in the analyses only if all quality control checks were passed. Concerning this clone itself: Its antigen remains unidentified. No much larger clone exists at a distance of one base, and base qualities are not known.

Reading from cysteine to phenylalanine, the CDR3 counts 14 amino acids. The read is trimmed to its CDR3 DNA, 42 bases read in frame from base 1. The germline V gene yields SGHVS for CDR1 and FQNEAQ for CDR2. For this chain, trimming is 5 bases at the V end and 3 bases at the J end, and the number of junction bases without a gene match is 4. Specimen: blood, collected from a patient whose treatment included radiotherapy and nephrectomy. The V gene is TRBV7-8 and the J gene is TRBJ2-7; TRBD1 matches 10 bases in the middle. This clonotype was obtained from a woman between 70 and 85 years old with renal cell carcinoma. Here the CDR3 is given as CASSKDRGSYEQYF. At the DNA level, the sequence is TGTGCCAGCAGCAAGGACAGGGGGAGCTACGAGCAGTACTTC.